What follows are 10 T cell receptor beta chains derived from one specimen sequenced in a study of regulatory T cells in long-lasting Graves disease. CDR3 regions were amplified by Arm-PCR using iRepertoire HTBI primers to build TCR beta libraries. A single record per CDR3 protein comes from TCRdb applying MiXCR to the multiplex PCR reads. Of hundreds of thousands of distinct CDR3 sequences listed, about 16% are singletons. The time point is: newly diagnosed GD, antithyroid drugs for less than 3 months. RNA from PBMCs was the source of the TCR library. These sequences were also reported in another study, on T cells in Graves' hyperthyroidism and ophthalmopathy.

Sample: peripheral blood mononuclear cells (PBMCs), taken at new diagnosis, from a patient treated with antithyroid drugs. The source is a woman aged 40-60 years with Graves disease.

This clonotype occurred many times. The rearrangement joins TRBV5-1 to TRBJ1-1; a possible D gene is TRBD1 (5 bases). Per germline, CDR1 SGHRS and CDR2 YFSETQ. V gave up 6 bases and J gave up 0 bases, with 15 bases separating them. The CDR3 has 15 residues. CDR3 DNA sequence: TGCGCCAGCAAGGACGGCAGGGCGATGAACACTGAAGCTTTCTTT. Translated: CASKDGRAMNTEAFF.

This clonotype appeared many times. V and J are TRBV7-3 and TRBJ2-1; tentatively, D is TRBD2 (6 bases). Trimming pared 2 bases from V and 0 bases from J, leaving 8 bases between. CDR3 length: 15 residues. Germline loops: CDR1 SGHTA, CDR2 FQGTGA. The DNA of the CDR3 is TGTGCCAGCAGCTTAGCGGGGAGCTCCTACAATGAGCAGTTCTTC. This gives the protein CASSLAGSSYNEQFF.

This clonotype was observed many times. The chain couples TRBV7-3 to TRBJ2-6; either TRBD1 or TRBD2 may fit D (5 bases each). This CDR3 spans 17 amino acids. V gave up 5 bases and J gave up 0 bases, with 14 bases separating them. Germline V gives CDR1 SGHTA, CDR2 FQGTGA. CDR3 bases: TGTGCCAGCAGCCTCCCGGGACGGATCTCTGGGGCCAACGTCCTGACTTTC. It is translated as CASSLPGRISGANVLTF. Supplemented by reference TRBV7-3 and TRBJ2-6, the full variable domain reads GAGVSQTPSNKVTEKGKYVELRCDPISGHTALYWYRQSLGQGPEFLIYFQGTGAADDSGLPNDRFFAVRPEGSVSTLKIQRTERGDSAVYLCASSLPGRISGANVLTFGAGSRLTVL.

Only a few counts were recorded for this clonotype. The V and J genes are TRBV11-2 and TRBJ1-2, with 8 bases that match TRBD1. The CDR3 consists of 20 residues. The V and J ends lost 1 base and 4 bases, in that order; junction bases with no gene match: 20. CDR1 and CDR2 from the germline V gene are SGHAT and FQNNGV. This CDR3 reads CASSLGSGQGGGRSRYGYTF. The CDR3 coding sequence is TGTGCCAGCAGCTTAGGGTCTGGACAGGGCGGAGGGAGGTCACGCTATGGCTACACCTTC.

In its sample, this clonotype was seen many times. CDR3 bases: TGTGCCAGCAGTTACGACCAGGGACACACAGATACGCAGTATTTT. It is translated as CASSYDQGHTDTQYF. This chain uses TRBV6-2 or TRBV6-3 with TRBJ2-3; the D gene is possibly TRBD1 (6 bases). The CDR3 contains 15 residues. V lost 2 bases to trimming and J lost 2 bases, with 11 bases between them. From germline, CDR1 is MNHEY and CDR2 SVGEGT.

In this sample, this clonotype turned up many times. The chain joins TRBV7-2 to TRBJ1-2; 11 bases match TRBD1. Germline trimming cut 6 bases from V and 4 bases from J; bases unmatched to any gene: 10. The CDR3 consists of 16 residues. CDR1 and CDR2 from the germline V gene are SGHTA and FQGNSA. CDR3 bases: TGTGCCAGCAGACCTACCTCCGGGACAGGGGGCTATGGCTACACCTTC. This encodes CASRPTSGTGGYGYTF. The full variable domain, with the rest looked up from reference TRBV7-2 and TRBJ1-2, is GAGVSQSPSNKVTEKGKDVELRCDPISGHTALYWYRQSLGQGLEFLIYFQGNSAPDKSGLPSDRFSAERTGGSVSTLTIQRTQQEDSAVYLCASRPTSGTGGYGYTFGSGTRLTVV.

The chain recombines TRBV11-3 with TRBJ1-3; a possible D gene is TRBD1 (6 bases). The CDR3 is 16 residues long. Germline lookup yields CDR1 SGHNT and CDR2 YENEEA. The ends were cut back, 1 base at V and 1 base at J, with 11 bases in the middle. DNA of the CDR3: TGTGCCAGCAGCTTAGGTGGACAGTGGTCTGGAAACACCATATATTTT. Translated: CASSLGGQWSGNTIYF.

This chain links TRBV12-3 or TRBV12-4 with TRBJ2-3; 7 bases are shared with TRBD1. J lost 3 bases, V lost 6 bases, and 9 bases had no gene match. The CDR3 runs 15 residues. DNA of the CDR3: TGTGCCAGCAGGCCTACAGGGGTTAAGACAGATACGCAGTATTTT. Amino acid sequence: CASRPTGVKTDTQYF.

This clonotype occurred many times. V and J are TRBV30 and TRBJ1-1; D is unclear. The CDR3 extends over 13 amino acids. V lost 4 bases, J lost 2 bases, and 11 bases lay in between. Germline assignment: CDR1 GTSNPN and CDR2 SVGIG (reference sequence). DNA of the CDR3: TGTGCCTGGAAAAGCGGGCTAAACACTGAAGCTTTCTTT. Its protein product is CAWKSGLNTEAFF.

This clonotype was seen a handful of times. The genes are TRBV25-1 and TRBJ2-1, with 11 bases identical to TRBD1. The CDR3 covers 16 residues. The germline V gene encodes CDR1 MGHDK and CDR2 SYGVNS. After removal of 2 bases from V and 3 bases from J, the junction contained 3 bases not matched to a gene. Here the CDR3 reads CASSEGQGAGYNEQFF. CDR3 bases: TGTGCCAGCAGTGAAGGACAGGGGGCAGGCTACAATGAGCAGTTCTTC.